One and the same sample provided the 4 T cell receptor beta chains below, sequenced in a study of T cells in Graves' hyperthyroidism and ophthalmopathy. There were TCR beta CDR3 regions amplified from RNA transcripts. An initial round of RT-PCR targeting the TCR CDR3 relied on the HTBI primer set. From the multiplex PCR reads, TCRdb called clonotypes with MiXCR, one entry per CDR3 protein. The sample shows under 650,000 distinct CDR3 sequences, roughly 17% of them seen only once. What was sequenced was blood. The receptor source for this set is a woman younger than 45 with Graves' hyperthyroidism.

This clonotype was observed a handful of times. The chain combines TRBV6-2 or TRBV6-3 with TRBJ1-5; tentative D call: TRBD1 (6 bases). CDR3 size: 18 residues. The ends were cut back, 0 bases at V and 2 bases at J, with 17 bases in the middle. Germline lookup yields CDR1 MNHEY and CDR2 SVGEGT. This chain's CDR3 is CASSYSKNSEGGNQPQHF. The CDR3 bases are TGTGCCAGCAGTTACTCGAAGAATAGCGAGGGGGGCAATCAGCCCCAGCATTTT.

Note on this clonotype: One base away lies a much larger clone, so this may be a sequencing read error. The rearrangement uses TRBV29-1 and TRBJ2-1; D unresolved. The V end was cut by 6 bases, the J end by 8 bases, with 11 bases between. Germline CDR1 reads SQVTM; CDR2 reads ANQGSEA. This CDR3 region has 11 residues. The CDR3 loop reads CSVARDDEQFF. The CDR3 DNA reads TGCAGCGTGGCAAGAGACGATGAGCAGTTCTTC.

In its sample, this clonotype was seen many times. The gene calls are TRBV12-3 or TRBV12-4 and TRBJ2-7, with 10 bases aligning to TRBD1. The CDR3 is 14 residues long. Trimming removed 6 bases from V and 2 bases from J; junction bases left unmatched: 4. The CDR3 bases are TGTGCCAGCAGACCTGGGACAGGGGCCTACGAGCAGTACTTC. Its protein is CASRPGTGAYEQYF.

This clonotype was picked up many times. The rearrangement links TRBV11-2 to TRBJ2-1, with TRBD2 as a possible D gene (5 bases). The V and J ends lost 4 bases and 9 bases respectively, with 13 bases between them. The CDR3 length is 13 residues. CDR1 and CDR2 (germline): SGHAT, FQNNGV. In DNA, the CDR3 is TGTGCCAGCAGCTCGGGCAACGGGGTTGAGCAGTTCTTC. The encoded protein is CASSSGNGVEQFF.